This T cell receptor beta chain emerged from a study of T-cell memory formation after mild COVID-19. The overall study: The TCR clusters were mostly specific to one donor.

A remark on this clonotype: Its matching antigen is unknown.

V dropped 6 bases and J dropped 4 bases, with 13 bases sitting between them. The CDR3 has 14 amino acids. Germline V lookup: CDR1 MDHEN, CDR2 SYDVKM. Points from the study as a whole: There was a balanced CD4/CD8 profile in clones contracting day 15 to 85, and later expanders leaned CD4+. SARS-CoV-2 specificity was not confirmed for second-wave clones peaking on day 37. The appearance of some responding clones in pre-infection memory suggested that cross-reactive memory joined.

TCRdb re-analysed the 5' RACE reads in MiXCR, keeping a single row per CDR3 protein. The table lists around 200,000 distinct CDR3 sequences, under 12% of them singletons. The clonotype was recovered from a man aged 18-30 years who had mild COVID-19 (a few samples of this study predate the infection). Cell type and time point are not known. Sample: PBMCs or a T cell subset sorted from them (not recorded which). This chain connects TRBV28 to TRBJ1-3, with D perhaps matching TRBD1 (6 bases). This CDR3 is CASSHHQGGNTIYF. The CDR3 nucleotides read TGTGCCAGCAGCCACCACCAGGGGGGAAACACCATATATTTT.